A selection of T cell receptor beta chains follows, all from one sample in a study of metastatic and nonmetastatic thyroid tumors. MiXCR reprocessed the PCR reads for TCRdb. The repertoire holds about 33,000 clones, with roughly a sixth as singletons. Sequenced input: blood. These receptors were taken from a male donor with papillary thyroid cancer or a benign thyroid nodule (not recorded which). Some clones in this sample may be carry-over from other donors' samples. Both conserved end residues are part of each CDR3. The order of the fields is J gene, clone size, V gene, D gene, CDR3 DNA, CDR3 protein. A D gene is named only where the DNA matches it firmly. The size field is filled for only some rows; it gives once, few, many or a size class.

j_gene: TRBJ1-1
abundance: -
v_gene: TRBV28
d_gene: -
CDR3nt: TGTGCCAGCGAAACGACATGGTTGGAAACTGAAGCTTTCTTT
CDR3aa: CASETTWLETEAFF

j_gene: TRBJ2-1
abundance: medium-sized
v_gene: TRBV6-1
d_gene: -
CDR3nt: TGTGCCAGCAGGACACTCCTAGCGAATTCCTACAATGAGCAGTTCTTC
CDR3aa: CASRTLLANSYNEQFF

j_gene: TRBJ1-1
abundance: few
v_gene: TRBV6-1
d_gene: -
CDR3nt: TGTGCCAGTCATGGGGCGGATTGTACTGAAGCTTTCTTT
CDR3aa: CASHGADCTEAFF

j_gene: TRBJ1-2
abundance: many
v_gene: TRBV5-5
d_gene: TRBD1
CDR3nt: TGTGCCAGCAGCTTAGGACAGGGGGCTCGGATCTATGGCTACACCTTC
CDR3aa: CASSLGQGARIYGYTF

j_gene: TRBJ2-2
abundance: -
v_gene: TRBV19
d_gene: TRBD1
CDR3nt: TGTGCCAGTAGATTGGGACAGGTCCTGAACACCGGGGAGCTGTTTTTT
CDR3aa: CASRLGQVLNTGELFF

j_gene: TRBJ2-7
abundance: many
v_gene: TRBV5-1
d_gene: TRBD2
CDR3nt: TGCGCCAGCAGCTTGGCGCTAAAGCGGGATGGGTCCTACGAGCAGTACTTC
CDR3aa: CASSLALKRDGSYEQYF

j_gene: TRBJ2-7
abundance: few
v_gene: TRBV24-1
d_gene: -
CDR3nt: TGTGCCACCAGCCGGGCCTCCCTGATGGGGCAGTACTTC
CDR3aa: CATSRASLMGQYF

j_gene: TRBJ2-5
abundance: many
v_gene: TRBV7-3
d_gene: TRBD1
CDR3nt: TGTGCCAGCAGCCCAACGACAGGGGCAGAGACCCAGTACTTC
CDR3aa: CASSPTTGAETQYF

j_gene: TRBJ1-1
abundance: many
v_gene: TRBV4-1
d_gene: -
CDR3nt: TGCGCCAGCAGCCCAGGGACGGGGCCTGAAGCTTTCTTT
CDR3aa: CASSPGTGPEAFF

j_gene: TRBJ1-6
abundance: many
v_gene: TRBV3-1
d_gene: -
CDR3nt: TGTGCCAGCAGCCAAGGCAGATCACCCCTCCACTTT
CDR3aa: CASSQGRSPLHF

j_gene: TRBJ1-6
abundance: many
v_gene: TRBV12-3/TRBV12-4
d_gene: -
CDR3nt: TGTGCCAGCTCAAGCTCCTATAATTCACCCCTCCACTTT
CDR3aa: CASSSSYNSPLHF

j_gene: TRBJ2-1
abundance: -
v_gene: TRBV20-1
d_gene: TRBD2
CDR3nt: TGCAGTGCTGGGACATGGACTAGCGGGAGCAATGAGCAGTTCTTC
CDR3aa: CSAGTWTSGSNEQFF

j_gene: TRBJ2-5
abundance: -
v_gene: TRBV9
d_gene: TRBD2
CDR3nt: TGTGCCAGCAGCGTTGCGGGGGGCCTGGGCCAAGAGACCCAGTACTTC
CDR3aa: CASSVAGGLGQETQYF

j_gene: TRBJ2-1
abundance: once
v_gene: TRBV7-2
d_gene: -
CDR3nt: TGTGCCGTCAGCCCGGGACTTGAACACAATGAGCAGTTCTTC
CDR3aa: CAVSPGLEHNEQFF

j_gene: TRBJ2-1
abundance: -
v_gene: TRBV27
d_gene: -
CDR3nt: TGTGCCAGCAGATTTTTTGGGACTGATAACAATGAGCAGTTCTTC
CDR3aa: CASRFFGTDNNEQFF

j_gene: TRBJ2-1
abundance: many
v_gene: TRBV6-6
d_gene: TRBD2
CDR3nt: TGTGCCAGCACCCCAATCCCCCGGACTAGCGGGGGGTTGATCGGTGAGCAGTTCTTC
CDR3aa: CASTPIPRTSGGLIGEQFF

j_gene: TRBJ1-2
abundance: few
v_gene: TRBV6-1
d_gene: -
CDR3nt: TGTGCCAGCAGACAGTTCCACGGATTGATCTATGGCTACACCTTC
CDR3aa: CASRQFHGLIYGYTF

j_gene: TRBJ2-1
abundance: -
v_gene: TRBV29-1
d_gene: TRBD2
CDR3nt: TGCAGCGAAAACGGACTAGCGGCCTACAATGAGAAGTTCTTC
CDR3aa: CSENGLAAYNEKFF

j_gene: TRBJ2-1
abundance: few
v_gene: TRBV28
d_gene: -
CDR3nt: TGTGCCAGCAGTTCCCCTACGGACTATCACAATGAGCAGTTCTTC
CDR3aa: CASSSPTDYHNEQFF

j_gene: TRBJ2-7
abundance: few
v_gene: TRBV27
d_gene: -
CDR3nt: TGTGCCAGCAGCTTGACCGATGGACCCTCCTACGAGCAGTACTTC
CDR3aa: CASSLTDGPSYEQYF

j_gene: TRBJ1-4
abundance: many
v_gene: TRBV5-5
d_gene: -
CDR3nt: TGTGCCAGCAGCCTAGGGTTCCCATCAACTAATGAAAAACTGTTTTTT
CDR3aa: CASSLGFPSTNEKLFF

j_gene: TRBJ2-2
abundance: -
v_gene: TRBV20-1
d_gene: -
CDR3nt: TGCAGTGCTAGGCTCGGGGCCGGGGAGCTGTTTTTT
CDR3aa: CSARLGAGELFF

j_gene: TRBJ1-2
abundance: many
v_gene: TRBV2
d_gene: -
CDR3nt: TGTGCCAGCAGATACGGACCGTCCGGCTACACCTTC
CDR3aa: CASRYGPSGYTF

j_gene: TRBJ1-6
abundance: -
v_gene: TRBV28
d_gene: -
CDR3nt: TGTGCCAGCCTGACCCCCAGGGCCTATAATTCACCCCTCCACTTT
CDR3aa: CASLTPRAYNSPLHF

j_gene: TRBJ1-3
abundance: medium-sized
v_gene: TRBV6-1
d_gene: -
CDR3nt: TGTGCCAGCAGGCCCACAATTGGAAACACCATATATTTT
CDR3aa: CASRPTIGNTIYF

j_gene: TRBJ1-6
abundance: -
v_gene: TRBV30
d_gene: TRBD1
CDR3nt: TGTGCCTGGAGTGGGGACAGGTTAGCAGCACCCCTCCACTTT
CDR3aa: CAWSGDRLAAPLHF

j_gene: TRBJ1-4
abundance: -
v_gene: TRBV27
d_gene: TRBD1
CDR3nt: TGTGCCAGCAGTCCTGGACAGGAGGGGGAAAAACTGTTTTTT
CDR3aa: CASSPGQEGEKLFF

j_gene: TRBJ2-7
abundance: many
v_gene: TRBV7-2
d_gene: TRBD2
CDR3nt: TGTGCCAGCAGCCCGGGACTAGCGGGGGCCCAGCGGTACTTC
CDR3aa: CASSPGLAGAQRYF

j_gene: TRBJ1-2
abundance: many
v_gene: TRBV25-1
d_gene: TRBD1
CDR3nt: TGTGCCAGCAGTGAAATGGGACAGGGGCCTGGCTACACCTTC
CDR3aa: CASSEMGQGPGYTF

j_gene: TRBJ2-2
abundance: medium-sized
v_gene: TRBV28
d_gene: -
CDR3nt: TGTGCCAGCAGTTTCGCGGCAGGGGTTGAGTCCGGGGAGCTGTTTTTT
CDR3aa: CASSFAAGVESGELFF

j_gene: TRBJ1-6
abundance: many
v_gene: TRBV2
d_gene: -
CDR3nt: TGTGCCAGCAGTGAAGAACCAGGGGTTAATTCACCCCTCCACTTT
CDR3aa: CASSEEPGVNSPLHF

j_gene: TRBJ1-5
abundance: many
v_gene: TRBV7-6
d_gene: -
CDR3nt: TGTGCCAGCAGCGAGGAGGGTCGTTTAAATCAGCCCCAGCATTTT
CDR3aa: CASSEEGRLNQPQHF

j_gene: TRBJ2-7
abundance: many
v_gene: TRBV6-5
d_gene: -
CDR3nt: TGTGCCAGCAGTTACGGGCTAGGCCCCTCGAGCGAGCAGTACTTC
CDR3aa: CASSYGLGPSSEQYF

j_gene: TRBJ1-5
abundance: few
v_gene: TRBV3-1
d_gene: TRBD1
CDR3nt: TGTGCCAGCAGCCAATCCCGGACAGGGGATCAGCCCCAGCATTTT
CDR3aa: CASSQSRTGDQPQHF

j_gene: TRBJ1-2
abundance: -
v_gene: TRBV27
d_gene: TRBD1
CDR3nt: TGTGCCAGCAGTAGAGGGGGCGCCTATGGCTACACCTTC
CDR3aa: CASSRGGAYGYTF

j_gene: TRBJ2-3
abundance: few
v_gene: TRBV19
d_gene: TRBD1
CDR3nt: TGTGCCAGTAGTACTCCCGGGACAGGGAGCACAGATACGCAGTATTTT
CDR3aa: CASSTPGTGSTDTQYF

j_gene: TRBJ2-2
abundance: -
v_gene: TRBV7-9
d_gene: -
CDR3nt: TGTGCCAGCAGCTCGTCCTTGGGGACCGGGGAGCTGTTTTTT
CDR3aa: CASSSSLGTGELFF

j_gene: TRBJ2-3
abundance: -
v_gene: TRBV10-3
d_gene: TRBD2
CDR3nt: TGTGCCATCAGTGATAATAGCGGGTTTACAGATACGCAGTATTTT
CDR3aa: CAISDNSGFTDTQYF

j_gene: TRBJ2-2
abundance: many
v_gene: TRBV4-2
d_gene: -
CDR3nt: TGTGCCAGCAGCCAAGTGATGCAGGGATTCGGGGAGCTGTTTTTT
CDR3aa: CASSQVMQGFGELFF

j_gene: TRBJ2-2
abundance: medium-sized
v_gene: TRBV6-2/TRBV6-3
d_gene: -
CDR3nt: TGTGCCAGCAGTTACACCCTGGAAGGTGGGGAGCTGTTTTTT
CDR3aa: CASSYTLEGGELFF

j_gene: TRBJ1-2
abundance: few
v_gene: TRBV12-3/TRBV12-4
d_gene: TRBD1
CDR3nt: TGTGCCAGCAGTCGACAGGGAGGCTATGGCTACACCTTC
CDR3aa: CASSRQGGYGYTF

j_gene: TRBJ2-5
abundance: many
v_gene: TRBV14
d_gene: TRBD2
CDR3nt: TGTGCCAGCAGCCCCCAGCGGGGGGCCCAAGAGACCCAGTACTTC
CDR3aa: CASSPQRGAQETQYF

j_gene: TRBJ2-7
abundance: medium-sized
v_gene: TRBV28
d_gene: TRBD2
CDR3nt: TGTGCCAGCAGTTACGATCTACCTCTTCTAGCGGCGACATCCTACGAGCAGTACTTC
CDR3aa: CASSYDLPLLAATSYEQYF

j_gene: TRBJ2-1
abundance: few
v_gene: TRBV12-3/TRBV12-4
d_gene: TRBD2
CDR3nt: TGTGCCAGCAGCCACCCGACTAGCGGTAACAATGAGCAGTTCTTC
CDR3aa: CASSHPTSGNNEQFF

j_gene: TRBJ1-6
abundance: -
v_gene: TRBV6-2/TRBV6-3
d_gene: -
CDR3nt: TGTGCCAGCACGACGGGCAGGCGGTTTTTGGTGACCGAGAATTCACCCCTCCACTTT
CDR3aa: CASTTGRRFLVTENSPLHF

j_gene: TRBJ1-5
abundance: -
v_gene: TRBV19
d_gene: -
CDR3nt: TGTGCCAGTAGCCCTAGAAATCAGCCCCAGCATTTT
CDR3aa: CASSPRNQPQHF

j_gene: TRBJ1-1
abundance: -
v_gene: TRBV28
d_gene: -
CDR3nt: TGTGCCTGCAGAGGGGGACACACGAACACTAAAGCTTTCTTT
CDR3aa: CACRGGHTNTKAFF

j_gene: TRBJ1-1
abundance: -
v_gene: TRBV6-1
d_gene: -
CDR3nt: TGTGCCAGCGGGGGGACGGTGAACACTGAAGCTTTCTTT
CDR3aa: CASGGTVNTEAFF

j_gene: TRBJ2-5
abundance: few
v_gene: TRBV5-1
d_gene: -
CDR3nt: TGCGCCAGCAGCCCACGGGCCAGGGCCGAGACCCAGTACTTC
CDR3aa: CASSPRARAETQYF

j_gene: TRBJ2-1
abundance: medium-sized
v_gene: TRBV6-4
d_gene: TRBD2
CDR3nt: TGTGCCAGCAGTGACTCGGGGACTAGCGGCTACAATGAGCAGTTCTTC
CDR3aa: CASSDSGTSGYNEQFF

j_gene: TRBJ2-7
abundance: many
v_gene: TRBV2
d_gene: -
CDR3nt: TGTGCCAGCAATCAAGTCGGGGTCTACGAGCAGTACTTC
CDR3aa: CASNQVGVYEQYF